These 30 T cell receptor beta chains came from one sample sequenced in a study of CXCR3-negative and CXCR3-positive naive CD8 T cells. Study conclusions and caveats: Relative to CXCR3-negative naive cells, CXCR3-positive naive cells had more hydrophobic TRB CDR3s.

These receptors lack a known antigen. The libraries of TRB cDNA were constructed through 5' RACE using UMI labels. From its re-call of the 5' RACE reads, TCRdb lists each CDR3 protein once, without DNA. The sample data list approximately 100,000 distinct CDR3 sequences. The sample was naive CXCR3+ CD8+ T cells from blood. Noted subset: CD45RO-CCR7+CD27+CD95- naive CD8+ T cells expressing CXCR3 (TNR3+). All receptors come from a human donor in good health. Some clones in this sample may be carry-over from other donors' samples.

The rearrangement uses TRBV28 and TRBJ1-2; TCRdb's D call of TRBD1 is untestable without DNA. The CDR3 contains 17 residues. Germline CDR1 is MDHEN and CDR2 is SYDVKM. CDR3 amino acids: CASRITHDRAGAYGYTF.

The rearrangement joins TRBV6-5 to TRBJ2-2; TCRdb's D call, TRBD2, is unchecked because there is no DNA. Germline-derived CDR1 and CDR2 are MNHEY and SVGAGI. The CDR3 sequence is 13 residues long. The CDR3 sequence: CASSYSGGGELFF.

The chain combines TRBV5-1 with TRBJ2-2. Looked up from germline, CDR1 is SGHRS and CDR2 is YFSETQ. There are 13 residues in the CDR3. CDR3 sequence: CASSLDPTGELFF. Together with reference TRBV5-1 and TRBJ2-2, the CDR3 gives the full variable domain: KAGVTQTPRYLIKTRGQQVTLSCSPISGHRSVSWYQQTPGQGLQFLFEYFSETQRNKGNFPGRFSGRQFSNSRSEMNVSTLELGDSALYLCASSLDPTGELFFGEGSRLTVL.

The gene calls are TRBV6-2 or TRBV6-3 and TRBJ1-1. The CDR3 sequence is 11 residues long. From germline, CDR1 is MNHEY and CDR2 SVGEGT. The CDR3 spells CASSYLGEAFF.

The V call is TRBV20-1, the J call TRBJ2-7; the TRBD2 assignment by TCRdb is unverifiable without DNA. Germline CDR1 reads DFQATT; CDR2 reads SNEGSKA (reference sequence). The CDR3 length is 14 residues. The CDR3 loop is CSARGLESSYEQYF.

The chain couples TRBV30 to TRBJ1-2. Per the germline V gene, CDR1 is GTSNPN and CDR2 is SVGIG (reference sequence). There are 11 residues in the CDR3. The CDR3 reads CAWSIDYGYTF. Full variable domain (outside the CDR3, taken from reference TRBV30 and TRBJ1-2): SQTIHQWPATLVQPVGSPLSLECTVEGTSNPNLYWYRQAAGRGLQLLFYSVGIGQISSEVPQNLSASRPQDRQFILSSKKLLLSDSGFYLCAWSIDYGYTFGSGTRLTVV.

The V gene is TRBV5-1, the J gene TRBJ2-5; the D gene TCRdb calls, TRBD2, cannot be checked with no DNA. The CDR3 has 13 residues. Germline CDR1 SGHRS, CDR2 YFSETQ. This CDR3 is CASNEGYQETQYF. Looking up the rest from reference TRBV5-1 and TRBJ2-5 gives the full variable domain: KAGVTQTPRYLIKTRGQQVTLSCSPISGHRSVSWYQQTPGQGLQFLFEYFSETQRNKGNFPGRFSGRQFSNSRSEMNVSTLELGDSALYLCASNEGYQETQYFGPGTRLLVL.

The chain employs TRBV7-3 and TRBJ2-7; no DNA is available, so the TRBD1 call from TCRdb remains unchecked. The CDR3 has 15 amino acids. CDR1 is SGHTA and CDR2 is FQGTGA in the germline V gene. This chain's CDR3 is CASSLRPGQELRKYF.

This chain connects TRBV10-3 to TRBJ2-1; TCRdb calls TRBD2, which cannot be checked without DNA. Germline-derived CDR1 and CDR2 are ENHRY and SYGVKD. The CDR3 runs 16 residues. The CDR3 is CAISVVSGSTYNEQFF.

CDR3 sequence: CSVEVLDGYTF. This chain links TRBV29-1 with TRBJ1-2. Germline V gives CDR1 SQVTM, CDR2 ANQGSEA. This CDR3 contains 11 residues. Using reference TRBV29-1 and TRBJ1-2 for the parts outside the CDR3, the full variable domain is SAVISQKPSRDICQRGTSLTIQCQVDSQVTMMFWYRQQPGQSLTLIATANQGSEATYESGFVIDKFPISRPNLTFSTLTVSNMSPEDSSIYLCSVEVLDGYTFGSGTRLTVV.

This chain connects TRBV6-2 or TRBV6-3 to TRBJ2-1; with no DNA, the TCRdb D assignment of TRBD1 cannot be verified. CDR1 is MNHEY, CDR2 SVGEGT, per germline. The CDR3 is made up of 15 amino acids. CDR3 loop: CASSYKRGPRNEQFF.

The chain links TRBV29-1 to TRBJ2-1. The CDR3 loop spans 12 amino acids. Germline values: CDR1 SQVTM, CDR2 ANQGSEA. This chain's CDR3 is CSVEDWQPEQFF.

The rearrangement links TRBV12-3 or TRBV12-4 to TRBJ1-1; the D call from TCRdb, TRBD1, cannot be confirmed without DNA. The CDR3 is 17 amino acids. The CDR3 region is CASRITDRVPSHAEAFF.

V and J are TRBV5-1 and TRBJ2-7. Germline CDR1 is SGHRS and CDR2 is YFSETQ. The CDR3 covers 15 residues. CDR3 in amino acids: CASSLEAVKTYEQYF.

This rearrangement joins TRBV27 to TRBJ1-1; TCRdb reports TRBD1, a call that lacks DNA to check it against. The germline V gene encodes CDR1 MNHEY and CDR2 SMNVEV (reference sequence). This CDR3 has 15 residues. The CDR3 protein is CASRDSTGLGTEAFF.

This rearrangement joins TRBV7-9 to TRBJ2-1; the D call of TRBD1 rests on TCRdb alone, since no DNA is present to check it. Germline-derived CDR1 and CDR2 are SEHNR and FQNEAQ (reference sequence). There are 13 residues in the CDR3. CDR3 in amino acids: CASSVRQGDEQFF.

The V call is TRBV7-9, the J call TRBJ2-1; the D call of TRBD1 rests on TCRdb alone, since no DNA is present to check it. CDR3 length: 18 residues. Germline loops: CDR1 SEHNR, CDR2 FQNEAQ (reference sequence). CDR3 protein: CASSLAQVEDRGYNEQFF.

V usage is TRBV2 and J usage is TRBJ2-3; absent DNA, TCRdb's TRBD1 call cannot be checked. The CDR3 extends over 13 amino acids. The germline V gene has CDR1 SNHLY and CDR2 FYNNEI. This chain's CDR3 is CASSETGSDTQYF.

This chain links TRBV27 with TRBJ2-3; TCRdb selects TRBD1, and the lack of DNA leaves this call unchecked. The CDR3 sequence is 13 residues long. Per germline, CDR1 MNHEY and CDR2 SMNVEV (reference sequence). The CDR3 protein is CASSGAKGGTQYF.

The chain employs TRBV13 and TRBJ2-2; the D gene TCRdb calls, TRBD2, cannot be checked with no DNA. Germline V CDR1 and CDR2: PRHDT, FYEKMQ (reference sequence). This CDR3 spans 17 amino acids. CDR3 in amino acids: CASSTPPTSPNTGELFF.

J is TRBJ2-3 and V is TRBV29-1; TCRdb picks TRBD2, but there is no DNA to check that call. Per germline, CDR1 SQVTM and CDR2 ANQGSEA. The CDR3 spans 14 residues. CDR3 loop: CSVRLAGVPDTQYF.

This chain links TRBV2 with TRBJ2-3. CDR3 size: 19 residues. Germline values: CDR1 SNHLY, CDR2 FYNNEI. CDR3 sequence reads: CASSGPATVGGSSTDTQYF.

The chain combines TRBV11-2 with TRBJ2-7. In germline, CDR1 is SGHAT, CDR2 FQNNGV. CDR3 length: 14 residues. The CDR3 reads CASSFGSAPYEQYF.

The chain is built from TRBV28 and TRBJ2-1; as DNA is missing, the TRBD2 call by TCRdb cannot be tested. The CDR3 sequence is 15 residues long. Germline assignment: CDR1 MDHEN and CDR2 SYDVKM. This CDR3 is CASSLSAGYNNEQFF.

CDR3: CASSLLGTDQETQYF. The J gene is TRBJ2-5, the V gene TRBV7-3; TCRdb's D call, TRBD2, is unchecked because there is no DNA. This CDR3 comprises 15 residues. CDR1 and CDR2 from the germline V gene are SGHTA and FQGTGA.

The chain combines TRBV18 with TRBJ1-2; TCRdb proposes TRBD1, but this gene call is untestable without DNA. This CDR3 region has 20 residues. Germline CDR1 reads KGHSH; CDR2 reads LQKENI. Here the CDR3 reads CASSLPSGDSQFRGDYGYTF.

The rearrangement joins TRBV6-2 or TRBV6-3 to TRBJ1-5. The germline gives CDR1 MNHEY, CDR2 SVGEGT. This CDR3 contains 14 residues. Here the CDR3 reads CASSQDIENQPQHF.

CDR3 sequence: CSTRTSGNGELFF. The V call is TRBV29-1, the J call TRBJ2-2; absent DNA, TCRdb's TRBD2 call cannot be checked. CDR3 length: 13 residues. Germline V CDR1 and CDR2: SQVTM, ANQGSEA.

The chain carries TRBV29-1 and TRBJ2-2. This CDR3 spans 13 amino acids. In germline, CDR1 is SQVTM, CDR2 ANQGSEA. The CDR3: CSVEDGNTGELFF.

The chain combines TRBV11-2 with TRBJ2-1. Germline assignment: CDR1 SGHAT and CDR2 FQNNGV. The CDR3 has 12 amino acids. This CDR3 reads CASSFLANEQFF.